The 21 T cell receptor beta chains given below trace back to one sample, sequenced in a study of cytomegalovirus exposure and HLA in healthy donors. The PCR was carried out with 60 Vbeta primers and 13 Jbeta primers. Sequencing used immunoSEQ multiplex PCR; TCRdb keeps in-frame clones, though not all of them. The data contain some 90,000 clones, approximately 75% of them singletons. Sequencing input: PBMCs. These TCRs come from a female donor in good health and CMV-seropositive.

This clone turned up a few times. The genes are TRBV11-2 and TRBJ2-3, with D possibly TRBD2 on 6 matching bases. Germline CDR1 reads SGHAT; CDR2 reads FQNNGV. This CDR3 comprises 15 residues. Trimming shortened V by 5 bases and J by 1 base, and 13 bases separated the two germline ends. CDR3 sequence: CASSPRGGGTDTQYF. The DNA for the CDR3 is TGTGCCAGCAGCCCTCGTGGAGGGGGCACAGATACGCAGTATTTT.

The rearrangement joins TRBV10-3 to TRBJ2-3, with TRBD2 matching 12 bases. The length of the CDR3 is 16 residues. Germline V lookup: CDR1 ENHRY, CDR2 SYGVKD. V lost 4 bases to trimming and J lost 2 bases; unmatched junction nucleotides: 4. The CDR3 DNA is TGTGCCATCAGTGGCACTAGCGGGAGGCCCACAGATACGCAGTATTTT. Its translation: CAISGTSGRPTDTQYF.

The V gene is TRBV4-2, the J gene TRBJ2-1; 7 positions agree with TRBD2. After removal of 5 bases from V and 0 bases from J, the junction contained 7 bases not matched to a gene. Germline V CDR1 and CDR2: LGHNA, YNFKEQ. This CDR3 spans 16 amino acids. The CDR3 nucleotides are TGTGCCAGCAGCGAGCGGGCGGGGGACTCCTACAATGAGCAGTTCTTC. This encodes CASSERAGDSYNEQFF.

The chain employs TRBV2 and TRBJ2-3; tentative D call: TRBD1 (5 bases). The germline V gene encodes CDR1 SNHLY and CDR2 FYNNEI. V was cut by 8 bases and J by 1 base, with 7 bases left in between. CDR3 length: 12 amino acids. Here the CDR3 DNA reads TGTGCCAGCGGCAGGGGCACAGATACGCAGTATTTT. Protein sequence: CASGRGTDTQYF.

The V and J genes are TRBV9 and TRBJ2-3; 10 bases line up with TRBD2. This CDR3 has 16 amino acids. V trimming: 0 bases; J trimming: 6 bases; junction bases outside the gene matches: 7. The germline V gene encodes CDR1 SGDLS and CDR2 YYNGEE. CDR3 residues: CASSVELAGGVDTQYF. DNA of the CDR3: TGTGCCAGCAGCGTAGAATTAGCGGGGGGAGTGGATACGCAGTATTTT.

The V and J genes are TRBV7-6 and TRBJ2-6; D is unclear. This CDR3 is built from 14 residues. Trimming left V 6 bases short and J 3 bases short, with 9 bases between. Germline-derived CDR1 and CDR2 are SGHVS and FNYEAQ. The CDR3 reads CASSQAVGANVLTF. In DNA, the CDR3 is TGTGCCAGCAGTCAGGCCGTTGGGGCCAACGTCCTGACTTTC.

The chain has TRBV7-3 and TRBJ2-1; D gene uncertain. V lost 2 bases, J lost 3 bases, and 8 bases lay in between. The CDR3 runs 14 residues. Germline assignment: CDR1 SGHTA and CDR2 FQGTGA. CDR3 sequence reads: CASSLRSNYNEQFF. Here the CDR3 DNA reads TGTGCCAGCAGCTTACGGTCGAACTACAATGAGCAGTTCTTC.

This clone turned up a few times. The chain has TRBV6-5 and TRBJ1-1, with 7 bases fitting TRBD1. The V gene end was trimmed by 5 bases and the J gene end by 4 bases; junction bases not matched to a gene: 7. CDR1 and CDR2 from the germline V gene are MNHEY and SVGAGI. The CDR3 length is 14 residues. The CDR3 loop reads CASSDRQGLTEAFF. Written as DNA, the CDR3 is TGTGCCAGCAGTGACCGACAGGGTCTCACTGAAGCTTTCTTT.

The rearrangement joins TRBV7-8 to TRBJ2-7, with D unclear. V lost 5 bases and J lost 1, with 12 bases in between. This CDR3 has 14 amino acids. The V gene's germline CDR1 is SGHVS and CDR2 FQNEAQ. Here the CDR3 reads CASSVEQLSYEQYF. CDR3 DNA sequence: TGTGCCAGCAGCGTGGAACAACTATCCTACGAGCAGTACTTC.

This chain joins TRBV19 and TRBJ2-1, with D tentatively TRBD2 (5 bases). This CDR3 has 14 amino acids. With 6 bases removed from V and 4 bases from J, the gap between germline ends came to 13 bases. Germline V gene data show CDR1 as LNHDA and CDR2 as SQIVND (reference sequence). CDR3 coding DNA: TGTGCCAGTAGAGAGGGCTCACCATACAATGAGCAGTTCTTC. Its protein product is CASREGSPYNEQFF.

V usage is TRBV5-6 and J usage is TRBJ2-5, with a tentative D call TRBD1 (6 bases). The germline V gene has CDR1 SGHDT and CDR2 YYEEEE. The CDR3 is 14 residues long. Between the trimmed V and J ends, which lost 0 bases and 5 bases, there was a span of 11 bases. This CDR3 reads CASSLGRGWETQYF. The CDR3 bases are TGTGCCAGCAGCTTGGGCAGGGGCTGGGAGACCCAGTACTTC.

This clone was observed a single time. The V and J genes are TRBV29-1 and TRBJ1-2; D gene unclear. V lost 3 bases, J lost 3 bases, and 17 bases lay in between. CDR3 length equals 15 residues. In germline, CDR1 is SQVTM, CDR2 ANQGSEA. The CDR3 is CSVDNFRDGDYGYTF. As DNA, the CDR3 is TGCAGCGTTGATAATTTCCGGGATGGGGACTATGGCTACACCTTC.

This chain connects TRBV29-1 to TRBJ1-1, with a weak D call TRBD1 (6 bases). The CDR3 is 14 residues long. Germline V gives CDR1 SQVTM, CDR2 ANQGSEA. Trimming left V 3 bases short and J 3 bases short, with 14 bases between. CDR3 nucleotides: TGCAGCGTTGACCCCTCCGGACAGTACACTGAAGCTTTCTTT. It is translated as CSVDPSGQYTEAFF.

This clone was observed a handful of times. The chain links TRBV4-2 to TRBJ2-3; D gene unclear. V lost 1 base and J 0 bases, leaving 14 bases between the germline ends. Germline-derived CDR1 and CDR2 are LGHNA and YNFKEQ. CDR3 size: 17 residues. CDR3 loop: CASSQGEATTSTDTQYF. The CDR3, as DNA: TGTGCCAGCAGCCAAGGAGAAGCGACCACTAGCACAGATACGCAGTATTTT.

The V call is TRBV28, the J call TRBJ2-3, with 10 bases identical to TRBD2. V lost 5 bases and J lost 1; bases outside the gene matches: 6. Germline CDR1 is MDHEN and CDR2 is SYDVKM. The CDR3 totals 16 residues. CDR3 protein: CASSPLAGARTDTQYF. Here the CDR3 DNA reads TGTGCCAGCAGTCCGCTAGCGGGGGCCCGCACAGATACGCAGTATTTT.

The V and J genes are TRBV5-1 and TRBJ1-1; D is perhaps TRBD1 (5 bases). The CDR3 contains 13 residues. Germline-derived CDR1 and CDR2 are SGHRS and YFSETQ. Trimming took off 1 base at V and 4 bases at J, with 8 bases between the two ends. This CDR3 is CASSLTDSTEAFF. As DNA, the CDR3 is TGCGCCAGCAGCTTGACTGACAGCACTGAAGCTTTCTTT. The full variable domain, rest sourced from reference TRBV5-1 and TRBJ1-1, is KAGVTQTPRYLIKTRGQQVTLSCSPISGHRSVSWYQQTPGQGLQFLFEYFSETQRNKGNFPGRFSGRQFSNSRSEMNVSTLELGDSALYLCASSLTDSTEAFFGQGTRLTVV.

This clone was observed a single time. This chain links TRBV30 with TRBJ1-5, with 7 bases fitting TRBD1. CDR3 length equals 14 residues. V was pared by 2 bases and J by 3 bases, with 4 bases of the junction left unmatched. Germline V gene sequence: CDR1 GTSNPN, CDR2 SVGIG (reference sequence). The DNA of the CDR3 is TGTGCCTGGAGTCGACAGGGAAACAATCAGCCCCAGCATTTT. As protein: CAWSRQGNNQPQHF.

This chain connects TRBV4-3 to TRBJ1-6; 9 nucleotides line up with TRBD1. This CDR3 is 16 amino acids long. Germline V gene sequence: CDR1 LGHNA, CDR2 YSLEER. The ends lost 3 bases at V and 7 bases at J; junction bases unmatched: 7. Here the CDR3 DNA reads TGCGCCAGCAGCCAGGGTCCGGGACAGGGCAATTCACCCCTCCACTTT. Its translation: CASSQGPGQGNSPLHF.

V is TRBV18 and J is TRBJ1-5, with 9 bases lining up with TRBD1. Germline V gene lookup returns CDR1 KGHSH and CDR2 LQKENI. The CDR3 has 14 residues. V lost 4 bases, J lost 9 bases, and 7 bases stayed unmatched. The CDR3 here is CASSRGQGDLPQHF. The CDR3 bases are TGTGCCAGCTCACGGGGACAGGGAGATCTGCCCCAGCATTTT.

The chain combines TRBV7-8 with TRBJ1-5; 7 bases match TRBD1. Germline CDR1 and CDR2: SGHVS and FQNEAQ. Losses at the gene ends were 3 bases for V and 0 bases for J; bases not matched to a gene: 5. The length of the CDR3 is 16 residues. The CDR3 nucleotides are TGTGCCAGCAGCTTGAACAGGGGACATAGCAATCAGCCCCAGCATTTT. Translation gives CASSLNRGHSNQPQHF.

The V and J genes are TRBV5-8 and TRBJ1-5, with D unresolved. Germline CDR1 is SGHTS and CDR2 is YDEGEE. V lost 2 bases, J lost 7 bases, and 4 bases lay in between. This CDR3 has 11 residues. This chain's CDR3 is CASSFFQPQHF. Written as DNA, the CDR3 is TGTGCCAGCAGCTTCTTCCAGCCCCAGCATTTT.